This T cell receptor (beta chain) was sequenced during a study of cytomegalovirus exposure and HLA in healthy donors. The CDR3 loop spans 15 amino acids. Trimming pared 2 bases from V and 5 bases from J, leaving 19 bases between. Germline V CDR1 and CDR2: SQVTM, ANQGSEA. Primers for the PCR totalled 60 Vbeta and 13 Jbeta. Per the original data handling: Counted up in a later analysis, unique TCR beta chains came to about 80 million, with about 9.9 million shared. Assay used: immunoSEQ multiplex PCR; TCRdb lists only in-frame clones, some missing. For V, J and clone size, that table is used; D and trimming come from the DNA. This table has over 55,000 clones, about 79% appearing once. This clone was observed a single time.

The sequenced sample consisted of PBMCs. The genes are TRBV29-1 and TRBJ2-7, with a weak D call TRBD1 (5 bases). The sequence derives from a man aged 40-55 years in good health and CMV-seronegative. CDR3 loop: CSVETTGAGIHEQYF. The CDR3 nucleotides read TGCAGCGTTGAAACAACTGGGGCAGGGATCCACGAGCAGTACTTC.